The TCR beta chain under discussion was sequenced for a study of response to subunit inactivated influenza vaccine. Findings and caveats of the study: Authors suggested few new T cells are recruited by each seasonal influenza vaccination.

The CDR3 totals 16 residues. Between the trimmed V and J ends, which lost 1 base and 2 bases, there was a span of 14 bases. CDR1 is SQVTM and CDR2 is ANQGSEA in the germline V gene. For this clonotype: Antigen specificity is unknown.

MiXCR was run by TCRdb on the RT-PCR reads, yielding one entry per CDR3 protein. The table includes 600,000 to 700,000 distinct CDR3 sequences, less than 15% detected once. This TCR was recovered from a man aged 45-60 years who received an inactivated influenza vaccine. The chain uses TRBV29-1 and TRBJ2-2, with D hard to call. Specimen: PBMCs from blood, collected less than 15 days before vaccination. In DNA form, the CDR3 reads TGCAGCGTTGAAGTACGCAGACAAGGAAACACCGGGGAGCTGTTTTTT. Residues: CSVEVRRQGNTGELFF.